This record covers a single T cell receptor beta chain. This may be a read error, as it is one base from a much larger clone. The record originates from a study of read filtering for tumor transcriptome and immune sequencing. The library was built from approximately 400 ng RNA with molecular barcoded adaptors for alpha/delta and beta/gamma chains. TCRdb independently ran MiXCR on the reads; one entry per CDR3 protein. The profile covers 48,000 or so distinct CDR3 sequences, with roughly 19% appearing a single time and 15% taken by the ten largest. V gave up 5 bases and J gave up 0 bases, with 10 bases separating them. CDR1 is LNHDA, CDR2 SQIVND, per germline (reference sequence). CDR3 size: 15 residues.

The genes are TRBV19 and TRBJ1-4; D may be TRBD1 (5 bases). The receptor was derived from a donor at least 40 years old with multiple myeloma. Sequences were obtained from a population of CD138-negative cells sorted from bone marrow. The CDR3 sequence is CASSSSRATNEKLFF. The CDR3 DNA sequence: TGTGCCAGTAGTTCCTCCAGGGCAACTAATGAAAAACTGTTTTTT.